The rows below give T cell receptor beta chains drawn from one sample of a study of T cells in Graves' hyperthyroidism and ophthalmopathy. In TCRdb, the multiplex PCR reads were re-called with MiXCR into one record per CDR3 protein. The sample shows 300,000 to 450,000 distinct CDR3 sequences, 15% to 20% of them seen only once. Sequences were obtained from blood. The receptors stem from a woman between 40 and 55 years old with Graves' ophthalmopathy. Both conserved end residues are part of each CDR3. A D gene is named only where the DNA matches it firmly. Expanded clones are given a class, and other clones once, few, many or no size at all.

clone_size: many; v_call: TRBV5-1; d_call: .; j_call: TRBJ2-5; cdr3_nt: TGCGCCAGCAGCTTGGGAGTGTCTCAAGAGACCCAGTACTTC; cdr3_aa: CASSLGVSQETQYF
clone_size: .; v_call: TRBV6-1; d_call: TRBD1; j_call: TRBJ2-7; cdr3_nt: TGTGCCACCGCCCGGACAGGGGGCCGCTACGAGCAGTACTTC; cdr3_aa: CATARTGGRYEQYF
clone_size: .; v_call: TRBV6-5; d_call: .; j_call: TRBJ1-2; cdr3_nt: TGTGCCAGCAGTTACTCGGTCCTAGGACAGCGAGCCTATGGCTACACCTTC; cdr3_aa: CASSYSVLGQRAYGYTF
clone_size: many; v_call: TRBV5-1; d_call: .; j_call: TRBJ2-7; cdr3_nt: TGCGCCAGCAGCTTGGAGTCAGGGGGGCTTTCCTACGAGCAGTACTTC; cdr3_aa: CASSLESGGLSYEQYF
clone_size: many; v_call: TRBV28; d_call: TRBD1; j_call: TRBJ2-7; cdr3_nt: TGTGCCAGCAGCTGGGGACAGGGCTCCTACGAGCAGTACTTC; cdr3_aa: CASSWGQGSYEQYF
clone_size: many; v_call: TRBV11-2; d_call: TRBD1; j_call: TRBJ1-1; cdr3_nt: TGTGCCAGCAGCTTAGAACCCAGGACAGGGGCGGAAGCTTTCTTT; cdr3_aa: CASSLEPRTGAEAFF
clone_size: many; v_call: TRBV6-5; d_call: TRBD1; j_call: TRBJ2-6; cdr3_nt: TGTGCCAGCAGTTACTCGACAGGGTCTGGGGCCAACGTCCTGACTTTC; cdr3_aa: CASSYSTGSGANVLTF
clone_size: .; v_call: TRBV12-3/TRBV12-4; d_call: .; j_call: TRBJ1-1; cdr3_nt: TGTGCCAGCAGCCCCCAAATGACAGTTATGAACACTGAAGCTTTCTTT; cdr3_aa: CASSPQMTVMNTEAFF
clone_size: many; v_call: TRBV2; d_call: TRBD1; j_call: TRBJ2-4; cdr3_nt: TGTGCCAGCAGTGTAGGGGGCCCTAAAAACATTCAGTACTTC; cdr3_aa: CASSVGGPKNIQYF
clone_size: few; v_call: TRBV5-5; d_call: TRBD1; j_call: TRBJ2-3; cdr3_nt: TGTGCCAGCAGCTTCGTACAGGGGGCAACAGATACGCAGTATTTT; cdr3_aa: CASSFVQGATDTQYF
clone_size: many; v_call: TRBV13; d_call: .; j_call: TRBJ1-1; cdr3_nt: TGTGCCAGCAGCTCCCCAAGCACCGCGAACACTGAAGCTTTCTTT; cdr3_aa: CASSSPSTANTEAFF
clone_size: few; v_call: TRBV28; d_call: .; j_call: TRBJ2-7; cdr3_nt: TGTGCCAGCAGTCCAGCCCTATACGAGCAGTACTTC; cdr3_aa: CASSPALYEQYF
clone_size: many; v_call: TRBV30; d_call: .; j_call: TRBJ1-2; cdr3_nt: TGTGCCTGGAGTGTACAGGCTAAGGGCTATGGCTACACCTTC; cdr3_aa: CAWSVQAKGYGYTF
clone_size: few; v_call: TRBV4-3; d_call: .; j_call: TRBJ2-6; cdr3_nt: TGCGCCAGCAGCCAAGATGTAGCAGGGGCGGGGGCCAACGTCCTGACTTTC; cdr3_aa: CASSQDVAGAGANVLTF
clone_size: .; v_call: TRBV24-1; d_call: TRBD1; j_call: TRBJ2-5; cdr3_nt: TGTGCCACCAGTGAACCGGGGACAGGGGTTGTGACCCAGTACTTC; cdr3_aa: CATSEPGTGVVTQYF
clone_size: many; v_call: TRBV3-1; d_call: TRBD2; j_call: TRBJ2-7; cdr3_nt: TGTGCCAGCAGCCATACGGCTAGCGGGAGGTGGGAGCAGTACTTC; cdr3_aa: CASSHTASGRWEQYF
clone_size: many; v_call: TRBV5-6; d_call: .; j_call: TRBJ1-5; cdr3_nt: TGTGCCAGCACCATGGGGAGCAATCAGCCCCAGCATTTT; cdr3_aa: CASTMGSNQPQHF
clone_size: few; v_call: TRBV11-1; d_call: .; j_call: TRBJ2-1; cdr3_nt: TGTGCCAGCAGCTTAGGGGCAAGCTCCTACAATGAGCAGTTCTTC; cdr3_aa: CASSLGASSYNEQFF